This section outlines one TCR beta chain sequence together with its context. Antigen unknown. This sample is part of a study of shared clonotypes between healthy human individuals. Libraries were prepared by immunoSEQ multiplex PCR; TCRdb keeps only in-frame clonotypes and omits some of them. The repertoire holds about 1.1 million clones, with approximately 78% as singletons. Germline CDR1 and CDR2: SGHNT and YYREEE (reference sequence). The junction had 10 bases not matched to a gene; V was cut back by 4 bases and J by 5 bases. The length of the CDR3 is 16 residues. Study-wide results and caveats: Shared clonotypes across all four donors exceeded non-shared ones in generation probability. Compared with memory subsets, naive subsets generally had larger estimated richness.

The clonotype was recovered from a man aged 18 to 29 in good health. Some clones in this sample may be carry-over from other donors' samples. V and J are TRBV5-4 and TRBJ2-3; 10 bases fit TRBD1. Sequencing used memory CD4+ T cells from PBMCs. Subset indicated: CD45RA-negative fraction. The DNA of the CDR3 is TGTGCCAGCAGCGGATCCGGGACAGGGGCGGGAGATACGCAGTATTTT. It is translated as CASSGSGTGAGDTQYF.